This TCR beta chain is drawn from a study of blood T cell repertoires in COVID-19. Clones were sequenced by immunoSEQ multiplex PCR, and TCRdb holds only the in-frame ones, with some missing. The sample comprises some 130,000 clones, around four fifths of which are singletons, and roughly 11% rests with the top ten. CDR3 length: 15 residues. Germline V gene data show CDR1 as SGDLS and CDR2 as YYNGEE. The ends lost 5 bases at V and 4 bases at J; junction bases unmatched: 6. This receptor was taken from a man aged 55 to 69 who had recovered from COVID-19. The chain uses TRBV9 and TRBJ2-2; 9 bases agree with TRBD2. Material: peripheral blood. The CDR3 nucleotides read TGTGCCAGCAGTTGGACTAGCGAGGCCACCGGGGAGCTGTTTTTT. Encoded protein: CASSWTSEATGELFF. The full variable domain, in which reference TRBV9 and TRBJ2-2 provide the parts outside the CDR3, is DSGVTQTPKHLITATGQRVTLRCSPRSGDLSVYWYQQSLDQGLQFLIQYYNGEERAKGNILERFSAQQFPDLHSELNLSSLELGDSALYFCASSWTSEATGELFFGEGSRLTVL.